This TCR beta chain was recorded in a study of beta chain features in type 1 diabetes. Study context: Cell yields, gender and age were similar in healthy donors and patients. Sorted cells examined across all samples numbered more than 100 million.

A single heparinised draw of around 110 mL on average was taken per donor. Germline CDR1 SGHDT, CDR2 YYEEEE. The CDR3 has 14 residues. Trimming removed 4 bases at V and 3 bases at J, with 13 bases between. Investigators reverse transcribed all isolated RNA, so they sequenced expressed TCRB transcripts. This table comes from immunoSEQ multiplex PCR, and its TCRdb copy is limited to in-frame clones, with some not included. Among under 550,000 clones listed, about 10% were seen once. This TCR was sampled from a woman under 30 in good health. Sequenced: naive CD4+ T cells from blood. The genes are TRBV5-6 and TRBJ2-5; D might be TRBD1 (6 bases). CDR3 in amino acids: CASSLTGLKETQYF. In DNA, the CDR3 is TGTGCCAGCAGCCTTACAGGGCTAAAAGAGACCCAGTACTTC.